This T cell receptor beta chain was documented in a study of T cell responses to AZD1222 COVID-19 vaccine. Study conclusions and caveats: Donors, mostly white British, included more females; clonal diversity was possibly underestimated. Only a handful of people who got AZD1222 tested seropositive at baseline.

The data were produced by immunoSEQ multiplex PCR, yet TCRdb's version contains in-frame clones alone and is incomplete. The table records fewer than 30,000 clones, approximately 90% of them present only once. Germline V CDR1 and CDR2: SGHDN, FVKESK. The CDR3 covers 14 residues. V was cut by 7 bases and J by 10 bases, with 21 bases left in between. For this clone: Its target is unknown.

This sequence originates from an adult who received the AZD1222 COVID-19 vaccine. Sequenced material: peripheral blood, taken 28 days after the second AZD1222 dose. The chain joins TRBV14 to TRBJ2-3; D remains unclear. The CDR3: CASIQDAPMGSQYF. As DNA, the CDR3 is TGTGCCAGCATTCAAGACGCACCCATGGGTTCGCAGTATTTT.